This T cell receptor (beta chain) was sequenced in a study of shared clonotypes between healthy human individuals. Unsorted samples drew genomic DNA from roughly 96 million PBMCs. The CDR3 runs 15 residues. Germline V gene data show CDR1 as MNHEY and CDR2 as SVGAGI. Trimming removed 0 bases at V and 0 bases at J, with 5 bases between. Assay: immunoSEQ multiplex PCR; the TCRdb copy retains only in-frame clones and omits some. This table holds 450,000 to 650,000 clones, roughly 79% found once. Source material: PBMCs. This TCR came from a woman between 40 and 50 years old in good health. Some clones in this sample may be carry-over from other donors' samples. V is TRBV6-5 and J is TRBJ1-4; D unresolved. As DNA, the CDR3 is TGTGCCAGCAGTTACTCGATAGCAACTAATGAAAAACTGTTTTTT. It is translated as CASSYSIATNEKLFF.